This TCR beta chain was identified during a study of neoadjuvant anti-PD-1 for oral cavity cancer. General study results and limits: Each response group had just three patients in TCR analyses. After neoadjuvant nivolumab, PBMC T cell clonality was significantly higher in non-responders than responders.

Most PBMC samples had approximately 440 ng input DNA in six replicates. The data were produced by immunoSEQ multiplex PCR, yet TCRdb's version contains in-frame clones alone and is incomplete. Counted here are 84,000 or so clones, approximately 80% occurring once; the ten biggest clones make up around 3.2%. The patients had HPV-negative, locally advanced oral cavity squamous cell carcinoma. This clone is a singleton in its sample. Antigen unknown. Sequenced here: PBMCs, sampled before nivolumab (anti-PD-1) treatment. The receptor's source is a person between 35 and 79 years old with oral cavity squamous cell carcinoma.

The DNA for the CDR3 is TGTGCCAGCAGCATGACTAGCGGGAGTCAGACCGGGGAGCTGTTTTTT. This sequence encodes CASSMTSGSQTGELFF. J is TRBJ2-2 and V is TRBV9, with 12 bases that match TRBD2. CDR3 length: 16 residues. Germline lookup yields CDR1 SGDLS and CDR2 YYNGEE. V lost 4 bases, J lost 5 bases, and 6 bases stayed unmatched.